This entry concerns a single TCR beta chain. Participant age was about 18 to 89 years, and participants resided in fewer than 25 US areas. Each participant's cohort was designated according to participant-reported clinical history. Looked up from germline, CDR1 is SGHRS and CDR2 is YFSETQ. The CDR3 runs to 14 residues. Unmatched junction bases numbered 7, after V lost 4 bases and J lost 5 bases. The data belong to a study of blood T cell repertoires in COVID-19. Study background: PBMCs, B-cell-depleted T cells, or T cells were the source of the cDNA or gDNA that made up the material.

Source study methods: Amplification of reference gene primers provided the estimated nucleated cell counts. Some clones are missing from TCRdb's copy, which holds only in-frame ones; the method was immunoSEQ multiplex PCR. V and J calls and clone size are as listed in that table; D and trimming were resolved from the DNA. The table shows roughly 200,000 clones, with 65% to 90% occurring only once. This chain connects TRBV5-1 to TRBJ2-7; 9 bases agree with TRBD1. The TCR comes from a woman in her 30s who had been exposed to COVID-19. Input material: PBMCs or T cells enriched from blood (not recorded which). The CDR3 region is CASSRTGEVNEQYF. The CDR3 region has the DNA TGCGCCAGCAGCCGGACAGGGGAGGTAAACGAGCAGTACTTC.